Below are 10 T cell receptor beta chains sequenced from a single sample in a study of blood T cell repertoires in COVID-19. Using immunoSEQ multiplex PCR, the repertoire was profiled, and TCRdb retains in-frame clones only, with some absent. The sample has under 120,000 clones; less than 80% are singletons. Specimen: peripheral blood. The receptors were gathered from a man in his 70s with active or convalescent COVID-19.

This rearrangement joins TRBV19 to TRBJ2-1; D gene uncertain. CDR3 size: 14 residues. Germline loops: CDR1 LNHDA, CDR2 SQIVND (reference sequence). Trimming removed 4 bases from V and 4 bases from J, with 11 bases in between. CDR3 region: CASSTPTDYNEQFF. The CDR3 DNA reads as TGTGCCAGTAGTACCCCAACAGATTACAATGAGCAGTTCTTC. Full variable domain (missing parts from reference TRBV19 and TRBJ2-1): DGGITQSPKYLFRKEGQNVTLSCEQNLNHDAMYWYRQDPGQGLRLIYYSQIVNDFQKGDIAEGYSVSREKKESFPLTVTSAQKNPTAFYLCASSTPTDYNEQFFGPGTRLTVL.

The rearrangement joins TRBV7-3 to TRBJ1-2; D unclear. CDR3 length: 15 residues. The germline V gene has CDR1 SGHTA and CDR2 FQGTGA. Trimming pared 1 base from V and 7 bases from J, leaving 16 bases between. CDR3 sequence reads: CASSLRARDPGGYTF. The CDR3 bases are TGTGCCAGCAGCTTAAGGGCCCGGGATCCTGGTGGCTACACCTTC.

V usage is TRBV5-5 and J usage is TRBJ2-5; the match to TRBD1 covers 9 bases. The CDR3 runs to 16 residues. The junction had 3 bases not matched to a gene; V was cut back by 0 bases and J by 0 bases. The germline V gene has CDR1 SGHKS and CDR2 YYEKEE (reference sequence). The CDR3 loop is CASSLGGTGYQETQYF. CDR3 bases: TGTGCCAGCAGCTTGGGAGGGACAGGGTACCAAGAGACCCAGTACTTC.

This rearrangement joins TRBV7-3 to TRBJ2-3; D call uncertain. This CDR3 is 14 amino acids long. V was trimmed by 1 base and J by 2 bases, leaving 7 bases between them. Germline V lookup: CDR1 SGHTA, CDR2 FQGTGA. CDR3 protein: CASSLNVNTDTQYF. The CDR3 bases are TGTGCCAGCAGCTTAAATGTTAACACAGATACGCAGTATTTT. The full variable domain, completed using reference TRBV7-3 and TRBJ2-3, is GAGVSQTPSNKVTEKGKYVELRCDPISGHTALYWYRQSLGQGPEFLIYFQGTGAADDSGLPNDRFFAVRPEGSVSTLKIQRTERGDSAVYLCASSLNVNTDTQYFGPGTRLTVL.

This clone was seen just once. The V and J genes are TRBV19 and TRBJ1-6; 8 nucleotides line up with TRBD1. V lost 4 bases, J lost 7 bases, and 0 bases stayed unmatched. This CDR3 is 13 amino acids long. CDR1 is LNHDA and CDR2 is SQIVND in the germline V gene (reference sequence). The DNA for the CDR3 is TGTGCCAGTAGTACAGGGGGCAATTCACCCCTCCACTTT. As protein: CASSTGGNSPLHF.

This chain links TRBV5-6 with TRBJ1-2; possible D gene TRBD1, 5 bases. This CDR3 comprises 14 residues. The V end was cut by 2 bases, the J end by 1 base, with 9 bases between. Germline V lookup: CDR1 SGHDT, CDR2 YYEEEE. The CDR3 DNA reads as TGTGCCAGCAGCTTAGAGGGACTTAACTATGGCTACACCTTC. As protein: CASSLEGLNYGYTF. Based on the CDR3 plus reference TRBV5-6 and TRBJ1-2, the full variable domain is DAGVTQSPTHLIKTRGQQVTLRCSPKSGHDTVSWYQQALGQGPQFIFQYYEEEERQRGNFPDRFSGHQFPNYSSELNVNALLLGDSALYLCASSLEGLNYGYTFGSGTRLTVV.

The chain recombines TRBV12-5 with TRBJ1-5; D is uncertain. This CDR3 region has 17 residues. Germline V CDR1 and CDR2: LGHNT, FRNRAP. Trimming shortened V by 1 base and J by 6 bases, and 19 bases separated the two germline ends. Here the CDR3 DNA reads TGTGCTAGTGGTTTGGCCACGTACTTATTGCACGCTCAGCCCCAGCATTTT. Translation: CASGLATYLLHAQPQHF.

The chain links TRBV25-1 to TRBJ1-2; D unclear. Germline loops: CDR1 MGHDK, CDR2 SYGVNS. This CDR3 region has 13 residues. V lost 7 bases to trimming and J lost 2 bases, with 11 bases between them. In DNA, the CDR3 is TGTGCCAGCAATGACCGAGGAAACTATGGCTACACCTTC. It translates to CASNDRGNYGYTF.

This chain joins TRBV15 and TRBJ2-4; 8 nucleotides align to TRBD1. CDR3 size: 16 residues. Germline assignment: CDR1 LNHNV and CDR2 YYDKDF (reference sequence). The V and J ends lost 0 bases and 6 bases, in that order; junction bases with no gene match: 7. The CDR3 coding sequence is TGTGCCACCAGCAGAGAACAGGGGGAAGGGATAAACATTCAGTACTTC. Translating gives CATSREQGEGINIQYF.

This chain links TRBV7-2 with TRBJ1-4; 11 positions agree with TRBD1. Germline V gene data show CDR1 as SGHTA and CDR2 as FQGNSA. The junction had 6 bases not matched to a gene; V was cut back by 3 bases and J by 6 bases. This CDR3 is 16 amino acids long. This CDR3 is CASSFGDRGRYEKLFF. The CDR3 DNA is TGTGCCAGCAGCTTCGGGGACAGGGGGAGGTATGAAAAACTGTTTTTT. Full variable domain (remainder filled in from reference TRBV7-2 and TRBJ1-4): GAGVSQSPSNKVTEKGKDVELRCDPISGHTALYWYRQSLGQGLEFLIYFQGNSAPDKSGLPSDRFSAERTGGSVSTLTIQRTQQEDSAVYLCASSFGDRGRYEKLFFGSGTQLSVL.